This entry lists 31 T cell receptor beta chains sequenced from one sample in a study of T cells after yellow fever vaccination. TCRdb reprocessed the 5' RACE reads via MiXCR and lists one record per CDR3 protein. The table shows roughly 500,000 distinct CDR3 sequences, with under 25% occurring only once. Sequenced material: PBMCs, taken 15 days after the yellow fever booster vaccination. These receptors came from a man under 40 who received the YFV17D yellow fever vaccine.

V and J are TRBV7-8 and TRBJ2-1; TRBD2 agrees at 7 bases. CDR1 is SGHVS, CDR2 FQNEAQ, per germline. This CDR3 has 15 amino acids. Trimming at V came to 6 bases and at J to 6 bases, leaving 11 bases not matched to a gene. CDR3 protein: CASRITREMGNEQFF. CDR3 DNA sequence: TGTGCCAGCAGGATTACGCGGGAGATGGGCAATGAGCAGTTCTTC.

V is TRBV9 and J is TRBJ2-1, with D perhaps given as TRBD1 or TRBD2 (5 bases each). CDR1 and CDR2 (germline): SGDLS, YYNGEE. The CDR3 contains 15 residues. Trimming took 4 bases from V and 0 from J, leaving 11 bases between them. The CDR3 DNA sequence: TGTGCCAGCAGCCCCCGGGACCCCTCCTACAATGAGCAGTTCTTC. This codes for CASSPRDPSYNEQFF.

The sample holds one count of this clonotype. V is TRBV20-1 and J is TRBJ2-3; D might be TRBD1 (5 bases). The CDR3 runs 13 residues. V was trimmed by 6 bases and J by 2 bases, leaving 12 bases between them. Germline V gene data show CDR1 as DFQATT and CDR2 as SNEGSKA (reference sequence). As DNA, the CDR3 is TGCAGTGCAGCAAAGGGGCCCACAGATACGCAGTATTTT. Encoded protein: CSAAKGPTDTQYF.

This clonotype turned up a few times. The V gene is TRBV7-6, the J gene TRBJ2-1; 7 nucleotides line up with TRBD2. CDR3 length: 18 residues. Per germline, CDR1 SGHVS and CDR2 FNYEAQ. J was trimmed by 3 bases and V by 5 bases; bases with no gene match: 16. Here the CDR3 DNA reads TGTGCCAGCAGCCCATGGGTCGGGTCGGGAGGTCTCTACAATGAGCAGTTCTTC. Its translation is CASSPWVGSGGLYNEQFF.

The chain is built from TRBV7-9 and TRBJ2-7, with unresolved D. Germline V lookup: CDR1 SEHNR, CDR2 FQNEAQ (reference sequence). This CDR3 region has 14 residues. The germline V and J ends were trimmed by 1 base and 2 bases, with 9 bases remaining between them. CDR3 region: CASSLGIRAYEQYF. For the CDR3, the DNA is TGTGCCAGCAGCTTAGGGATTAGGGCCTACGAGCAGTACTTC.

The gene calls are TRBV7-2 and TRBJ1-5, with D maybe TRBD1 (5 bases). This CDR3 is 15 amino acids long. V was cut by 3 bases and J by 1 base, with 10 bases left in between. The germline CDR1 and CDR2 sequences are SGHTA and FQGNSA. CDR3 bases: TGTGCCAGCAGCTTTTCTGGGGACAGCAATCAGCCCCAGCATTTT. Its protein is CASSFSGDSNQPQHF.

The chain links TRBV7-2 to TRBJ2-1, with a possible D match to TRBD2 (6 bases). Germline V gene data show CDR1 as SGHTA and CDR2 as FQGNSA. V shed 3 bases and J shed 6 bases, with 15 bases lying between them. The CDR3 runs 15 residues. CDR3 sequence: CASSFAGGGVNEQFF. For the CDR3, the DNA is TGTGCCAGCAGCTTCGCCGGAGGAGGGGTCAATGAGCAGTTCTTC.

This clonotype was detected only a few times. J is TRBJ2-3 and V is TRBV11-2, with D perhaps matching TRBD1 (6 bases). Per the germline V gene, CDR1 is SGHAT and CDR2 is FQNNGV. The CDR3 runs 19 residues. Trimming stripped 4 bases from V and 1 base from J, with 24 bases between. This chain's CDR3 is CASSSNGVRGLTRTDTQYF. The DNA for the CDR3 is TGTGCCAGCAGCTCCAACGGGGTGAGGGGGTTAACCCGCACAGATACGCAGTATTTT.

This chain joins TRBV7-2 and TRBJ2-1, with TRBD2 matching 10 bases. This CDR3 has 15 amino acids. Germline lookup yields CDR1 SGHTA and CDR2 FQGNSA. J was trimmed by 4 bases and V by 5 bases; bases with no gene match: 5. CDR3 sequence (DNA): TGTGCCAGCAGCGGAAGGACTAGCGGTTACAATGAGCAGTTCTTC. It is translated as CASSGRTSGYNEQFF.

This clonotype was counted a few times. This chain joins TRBV29-1 and TRBJ1-3; the D is unclear. Germline CDR1 reads SQVTM; CDR2 reads ANQGSEA. The V end lost 3 bases, the J end lost 2 bases, and 8 bases lay between the germline ends. The length of the CDR3 is 13 residues. The CDR3 coding sequence is TGCAGCGTTGAGGTGGCTGCTGGAAACACCATATATTTT. Its protein product is CSVEVAAGNTIYF. Based on the CDR3 plus reference TRBV29-1 and TRBJ1-3, the full variable domain is SAVISQKPSRDICQRGTSLTIQCQVDSQVTMMFWYRQQPGQSLTLIATANQGSEATYESGFVIDKFPISRPNLTFSTLTVSNMSPEDSSIYLCSVEVAAGNTIYFGEGSWLTVV.

In this sample, this clonotype turned up a few times. This chain connects TRBV4-1 to TRBJ2-7; 7 bases align to TRBD1. Trimming took 3 bases from V and 3 from J; bases not matched to a gene: 8. The CDR3 sequence is 15 residues long. The germline gives CDR1 MGHRA, CDR2 YSYEKL. The CDR3 coding sequence is TGCGCCAGCAGCCACCCGGGACAGTTACACTACGAGCAGTACTTC. Its translation: CASSHPGQLHYEQYF.

The chain recombines TRBV6-6 with TRBJ1-2, with unresolved D. Germline V lookup: CDR1 MNHNY, CDR2 SVGAGI (reference sequence). Trimming removed 5 bases from V and 8 bases from J, with 15 bases in between. This CDR3 contains 13 residues. The CDR3 is CASSLRLAEGYTF. DNA for the CDR3: TGTGCCAGCAGTCTCCGACTCGCCGAGGGCTACACCTTC.

The genes are TRBV12-3 or TRBV12-4 and TRBJ2-2; 7 bases are shared with TRBD2. The CDR3 is made up of 16 amino acids. V dropped 6 bases and J dropped 5; count of bases not matched to a gene: 12. The CDR3 spells CASRRPGRSRTGELFF. Here the CDR3 DNA reads TGTGCCAGCAGGAGACCCGGGAGGTCCCGAACCGGGGAGCTGTTTTTT.

The chain links TRBV12-3 or TRBV12-4 to TRBJ2-4; no reliable D call. V dropped 3 bases and J dropped 7 bases, with 10 bases sitting between them. This CDR3 has 13 residues. The CDR3 coding sequence is TGTGCCAGCAGTTTCTCAGCCCCCAACATTCAGTACTTC. Encoded protein: CASSFSAPNIQYF.

This clonotype was recorded a few times. The gene calls are TRBV6-2 or TRBV6-3 and TRBJ2-2; D is perhaps TRBD2 (6 bases). Germline V gene lookup returns CDR1 MNHEY and CDR2 SVGEGT. V was pared by 2 bases and J by 4 bases, with 8 bases between. CDR3 length: 14 amino acids. The CDR3 spells CASSYAGFTGELFF. CDR3 coding DNA: TGTGCCAGCAGTTACGCGGGATTCACCGGGGAGCTGTTTTTT.

The genes are TRBV30 and TRBJ2-7; maybe TRBD1 (5 bases). CDR1 and CDR2 (germline): GTSNPN, SVGIG (reference sequence). V lost 0 bases and J lost 3, with 12 bases in between. The CDR3 covers 14 residues. The CDR3 reads CAWSVNRFVYEQYF. In nucleotides, the CDR3 is TGTGCCTGGAGTGTAAACAGGTTTGTCTACGAGCAGTACTTC.

The chain links TRBV20-1 to TRBJ2-3; 7 nucleotides align to TRBD1. Looked up from germline, CDR1 is DFQATT and CDR2 is SNEGSKA (reference sequence). V was pared by 6 bases and J by 2 bases, with 8 bases of the junction left unmatched. The CDR3 is made up of 14 amino acids. The CDR3 loop reads CSAPTTGNTDTQYF. In nucleotides, the CDR3 is TGCAGTGCCCCTACGACAGGGAACACAGATACGCAGTATTTT.

The chain has TRBV29-1 and TRBJ2-1; D ambiguous. The CDR3 is 12 amino acids. The V end was cut by 5 bases, the J end by 5 bases, with 10 bases between. Looked up from germline, CDR1 is SQVTM and CDR2 is ANQGSEA. The CDR3 loop is CSVSWGNNEQFF. CDR3 in DNA: TGCAGCGTTTCTTGGGGAAACAATGAGCAGTTCTTC.

This clonotype was observed once. This rearrangement joins TRBV20-1 to TRBJ1-4; 9 bases are shared with TRBD1. This CDR3 has 17 residues. Germline-derived CDR1 and CDR2 are DFQATT and SNEGSKA (reference sequence). Trimming cost V 2 bases and J 7 bases; bases outside gene matches: 14. CDR3 region: CSARPPQGAQVVEKLFF. CDR3 DNA: TGCAGTGCTAGACCCCCACAGGGGGCGCAGGTGGTTGAAAAACTGTTTTTT.

A few counts support this clonotype. The chain joins TRBV11-2 to TRBJ2-4, with D hard to call. Germline values: CDR1 SGHAT, CDR2 FQNNGV. The V gene lost 4 bases and the J gene lost 0 bases, with 13 bases spanning the gap. This CDR3 is built from 16 residues. Here the CDR3 reads CASSSWVALAKNIQYF. In DNA, the CDR3 is TGTGCCAGCAGCTCCTGGGTTGCGTTAGCCAAAAACATTCAGTACTTC.

The genes are TRBV5-1 and TRBJ2-7, with 7 bases identical to TRBD1. CDR1 SGHRS and CDR2 YFSETQ come from the germline V gene. This CDR3 has 15 amino acids. After removal of 7 bases from V and 9 bases from J, the junction contained 19 bases not matched to a gene. The CDR3 nucleotides read TGCGCCAGCTCCACTCAGGGGACAGTCGAGGGTGGGCAGTACTTC. It is translated as CASSTQGTVEGGQYF.

The chain recombines TRBV4-1 with TRBJ2-3; D gene uncertain. CDR3 length equals 16 residues. Germline V gene sequence: CDR1 MGHRA, CDR2 YSYEKL. The ends were cut back, 1 base at V and 4 bases at J, with 15 bases in the middle. The CDR3 loop is CASSQGGIAPADTQYF. The CDR3 bases are TGCGCCAGCAGCCAAGGTGGGATAGCCCCCGCAGATACGCAGTATTTT.

The CDR3 protein is CASSQEVASGIRSGKETQYF. The CDR3 region has the DNA TGCGCCAGCAGCCAAGAGGTTGCTAGCGGGATCCGATCGGGTAAAGAGACCCAGTACTTC. The chain combines TRBV4-3 with TRBJ2-5; TRBD2 agrees at 9 bases. CDR1 and CDR2 from the germline V gene are LGHNA and YSLEER. CDR3 length equals 20 residues. Unmatched junction bases numbered 17, after V lost 0 bases and J lost 3 bases.

The genes are TRBV18 and TRBJ2-2, with TRBD2 matching 8 bases. In germline, CDR1 is KGHSH, CDR2 LQKENI. V lost 2 bases to trimming and J lost 2 bases; unmatched junction nucleotides: 7. The CDR3 is 17 amino acids. The CDR3 is CASSPSVVAGNTGELFF. DNA of the CDR3: TGTGCCAGCTCACCATCCGTAGTAGCGGGAAACACCGGGGAGCTGTTTTTT.

The rearrangement uses TRBV5-4 and TRBJ2-6; a weak D match, TRBD2 (5 bases). V was pared by 7 bases and J by 4 bases, with 12 bases between. The CDR3 contains 14 residues. Per the germline V gene, CDR1 is SGHNT and CDR2 is YYREEE (reference sequence). CDR3 DNA sequence: TGTGCCAGCCGTGGGGAGAGCGGGGCCAACGTCCTGACTTTC. This codes for CASRGESGANVLTF.

In the case of this clonotype: The junction differs from germline at one of its ends, possibly a read error. The rearrangement uses TRBV5-1 and TRBJ2-5, with TRBD1 identical over 10 bases. From germline, CDR1 is SGHRS and CDR2 YFSETQ. The CDR3 runs to 14 residues. The DNA for the CDR3 is TGCGCCAGCAGCAGGGGACAGGGGTTAGAGTCCCAGTACTTC. This translates into CASSRGQGLESQYF.

This clonotype was counted between two and nine times. The chain recombines TRBV27 with TRBJ2-1; TRBD1 agrees at 9 bases. CDR1 MNHEY and CDR2 SMNVEV come from the germline V gene (reference sequence). Losses at the gene ends were 7 bases for V and 5 bases for J; bases not matched to a gene: 6. The CDR3 extends over 14 amino acids. CDR3 DNA sequence: TGTGCCAGCACCACCGGGACAGGGCACAATGAGCAGTTCTTC. It translates to CASTTGTGHNEQFF.

There are a few counts of this clonotype. This chain uses TRBV11-1 with TRBJ2-7; tentative D call: TRBD1 (6 bases). Trimming pared 5 bases from V and 3 bases from J, leaving 29 bases between. The CDR3 covers 19 residues. Germline V gene sequence: CDR1 SGHAT, CDR2 FQDESV (reference sequence). CDR3 region: CASSLLLGSSQGNSYEQYF. In nucleotides, the CDR3 is TGTGCCAGCAGCCTTCTTTTGGGCTCTTCTCAGGGGAATAGCTACGAGCAGTACTTC.

This sequence joins TRBV7-3 and TRBJ2-1; 12 bases align to TRBD2. The CDR3 consists of 18 residues. CDR1 is SGHTA, CDR2 FQGTGA, per germline. V dropped 6 bases and J dropped 8; count of bases not matched to a gene: 17. This CDR3 reads CASSLNRGLAGKMHEQFF. In DNA form, the CDR3 reads TGTGCCAGCAGTCTAAACCGTGGACTAGCGGGGAAAATGCATGAGCAGTTCTTC.

The chain couples TRBV20-1 to TRBJ2-1, with TRBD2 identical over 9 bases. Germline CDR1 reads DFQATT; CDR2 reads SNEGSKA (reference sequence). This CDR3 contains 16 residues. The V and J ends lost 5 bases and 6 bases, in that order; junction bases with no gene match: 14. CDR3: CSAPAGGYVRANEQFF. As DNA, the CDR3 is TGCAGTGCTCCAGCGGGAGGCTACGTAAGGGCCAATGAGCAGTTCTTC.

This clonotype was counted between two and nine times. The chain joins TRBV7-2 to TRBJ2-7, with a tentative D call TRBD2 (5 bases). This CDR3 comprises 16 residues. V lost 6 bases and J lost 6, with 24 bases in between. CDR1 and CDR2 from the germline V gene are SGHTA and FQGNSA. The CDR3 nucleotides read TGTGCCAGCAGTTTTCAGCCGGGGATCATGGTCTCCGAGCAGTACTTC. Its protein product is CASSFQPGIMVSEQYF.